Each of the 8 T cell receptor beta chains below was sequenced from the same sample in a study of blood T cell repertoires in COVID-19. The table came from immunoSEQ multiplex PCR; TCRdb's copy has only in-frame clones and leaves some out. The sample includes 110,000 to 150,000 clones, about 82% of them seen just once. Sequenced input: PBMCs or T cells enriched from blood (not recorded which). The receptors come from a woman aged 40 to 55 who had recovered from COVID-19.

The V call is TRBV6-5, the J call TRBJ2-7; 7 positions agree with TRBD2. V lost 2 bases to trimming and J lost 0 bases; unmatched junction nucleotides: 7. The CDR3 spans 16 residues. Germline V gene data show CDR1 as MNHEY and CDR2 as SVGAGI. In nucleotides, the CDR3 is TGTGCCAGCAGTTACGATTGGCGGGGGAGCTCCTACGAGCAGTACTTC. This sequence encodes CASSYDWRGSSYEQYF.

The rearrangement joins TRBV5-4 to TRBJ1-4; the match to TRBD1 covers 7 bases. Unmatched junction bases numbered 7, after V lost 7 bases and J lost 4 bases. This CDR3 spans 14 amino acids. Germline CDR1 is SGHNT and CDR2 is YYREEE (reference sequence). The CDR3 here is CASSLGTDNEKLFF. CDR3 nucleotides: TGTGCCAGCTCCCTCGGGACAGATAATGAAAAACTGTTTTTT.

The gene calls are TRBV5-1 and TRBJ2-2; TRBD1 matches 9 bases. Losses at the gene ends were 3 bases for V and 7 bases for J; bases not matched to a gene: 16. CDR3 length equals 18 residues. Germline V gene sequence: CDR1 SGHRS, CDR2 YFSETQ. The CDR3 sequence is CASSWAGQGKYLGGELFF. The CDR3 DNA sequence: TGCGCCAGCAGCTGGGCCGGACAGGGGAAGTACCTGGGCGGGGAGCTGTTTTTT.

The chain has TRBV5-1 and TRBJ2-1; TRBD2 agrees at 9 bases. Germline trimming cut 3 bases from V and 6 bases from J; bases unmatched to any gene: 7. The germline CDR1 and CDR2 sequences are SGHRS and YFSETQ. CDR3 length: 15 amino acids. Here the CDR3 DNA reads TGCGCCAGCAGCTGGACTAGCGAGGTGGCCAATGAGCAGTTCTTC. Translated: CASSWTSEVANEQFF.

The genes are TRBV5-1 and TRBJ2-3; D remains ambiguous. CDR1 SGHRS and CDR2 YFSETQ come from the germline V gene. Trimming removed 1 base at V and 2 bases at J, with 8 bases between. This CDR3 has 14 amino acids. The CDR3 DNA reads TGCGCCAGCAGCTTGCACCTACCCACAGATACGCAGTATTTT. The encoded protein is CASSLHLPTDTQYF. The whole variable domain, remainder taken from reference TRBV5-1 and TRBJ2-3, is KAGVTQTPRYLIKTRGQQVTLSCSPISGHRSVSWYQQTPGQGLQFLFEYFSETQRNKGNFPGRFSGRQFSNSRSEMNVSTLELGDSALYLCASSLHLPTDTQYFGPGTRLTVL.

This chain connects TRBV18 to TRBJ2-2, with a weak D call TRBD1 (5 bases). Germline V gives CDR1 KGHSH, CDR2 LQKENI. Trimming took 0 bases from V and 0 from J, leaving 5 bases between them. The CDR3 covers 15 residues. The CDR3 coding sequence is TGTGCCAGCTCACCACCGGGGCCGAACACCGGGGAGCTGTTTTTT. Protein: CASSPPGPNTGELFF.

The V gene is TRBV7-3, the J gene TRBJ1-1, with TRBD1 identical over 9 bases. CDR1 and CDR2 (germline): SGHTA, FQGTGA. The CDR3 contains 15 residues. V lost 1 base, J lost 2 bases, and 2 bases stayed unmatched. In DNA form, the CDR3 reads TGTGCCAGCAGCTTAAGGGGACAGGGCAACACTGAAGCTTTCTTT. Translating gives CASSLRGQGNTEAFF.

CDR3 nucleotide sequence: TGTGCCAGCAGTTTAATTAAGGGCGGGCAAGAGACCCAGTACTTC. Amino acid sequence: CASSLIKGGQETQYF. This chain uses TRBV28 with TRBJ2-5, with D possibly being TRBD2 (5 bases). The V and J ends lost 2 bases and 2 bases respectively, with 12 bases between them. Germline lookup yields CDR1 MDHEN and CDR2 SYDVKM. The CDR3 contains 15 residues.